This entry lists 25 T cell receptor beta chains sequenced from one sample in a study of CD8 T cells in ankylosing spondylitis (TCRdb year 2017). Study-wide findings and limitations: A TCR beta motif made up of several highly homologous amino acid variants appeared to be characteristic of blood from ankylosing spondylitis patients.

Their target antigens are unknown. The library came from 5' RACE. Sequencing used an Illumina HiSeq 2500. TCRdb reanalyzed the raw reads on its own, using fastp at Q25 for trimming and MiXCR for clone calling, and kept in-frame beta chains. Under each unique CDR3 protein, matching rows form one entry showing the most common genes and DNA. The sample includes roughly 700,000 distinct CDR3 sequences, with under 20% observed a single time. Jointly, the top ten make up about 19% of the sample. Material: blood, either unsorted or a sorted T cell fraction (not recorded which). Every receptor here comes from a male donor with ankylosing spondylitis.

The sample holds a few counts of this clonotype. The chain recombines TRBV18 with TRBJ2-7; 7 bases align to TRBD2. The CDR3 length is 15 residues. Germline lookup yields CDR1 KGHSH and CDR2 LQKENI. J was trimmed by 4 bases and V by 4 bases; bases with no gene match: 10. CDR3 amino acids: CASSRGAGAGYEQYF. The CDR3 DNA reads TGTGCCAGCTCACGAGGGGCTGGAGCGGGGTACGAGCAGTACTTC.

This clonotype was seen only a few times. V gene TRBV15 combines with J gene TRBJ2-1; no clear D gene. Trimming removed 4 bases from V and 8 bases from J, with 12 bases in between. This CDR3 is built from 13 residues. Germline loops: CDR1 LNHNV, CDR2 YYDKDF (reference sequence). The CDR3 spells CATSKPGPHEQFF. CDR3 DNA: TGTGCCACCAGCAAGCCTGGTCCCCATGAGCAGTTCTTC.

This clonotype was seen a handful of times. The V gene is TRBV10-3, the J gene TRBJ2-7, with D hard to call. The germline gives CDR1 ENHRY, CDR2 SYGVKD. This CDR3 has 12 residues. Trimming shortened V by 3 bases and J by 2 bases, and 5 bases separated the two germline ends. The CDR3 loop is CAISDDTYEQYF. CDR3 DNA sequence: TGTGCCATCAGTGATGACACCTACGAGCAGTACTTC.

CDR3 DNA sequence: TGTGCCAGCAGCCGGGACACCCGCACAGATACGCAGTATTTT. Protein sequence: CASSRDTRTDTQYF. The chain couples TRBV5-5 to TRBJ2-3; D possibly corresponds to TRBD1 (6 bases). CDR3 length: 14 amino acids. The V end lost 4 bases, the J end lost 1 base, and 10 bases lay between the germline ends. The germline gives CDR1 SGHKS, CDR2 YYEKEE (reference sequence).

V and J are TRBV5-1 and TRBJ1-1; the D is unclear. V shed 0 bases and J shed 4 bases, with 13 bases lying between them. Germline loops: CDR1 SGHRS, CDR2 YFSETQ. The CDR3 is 15 residues long. CDR3 region: CASSLVVGGGTEAFF. DNA of the CDR3: TGCGCCAGCAGCTTGGTGGTTGGCGGAGGCACTGAAGCTTTCTTT.

V and J are TRBV3-1 and TRBJ2-5; unclear D gene. Trimming removed 6 bases from V and 0 bases from J, with 14 bases in between. The germline gives CDR1 LGHDT, CDR2 YNNKEL (reference sequence). This CDR3 is 15 amino acids long. The CDR3 bases are TGTGCCAGCAGTCGCTGGTCCGCGGACCAAGAGACCCAGTACTTC. This sequence encodes CASSRWSADQETQYF.

The CDR3 DNA reads TGTGCCAGCAGTTTAGCAGTGACGGTCTATGGCTACACCTTC. Translation: CASSLAVTVYGYTF. This chain uses TRBV12-3 or TRBV12-4 with TRBJ1-2; D ambiguous. Trimming removed 0 bases from V and 4 bases from J, with 9 bases in between. The CDR3 is 14 amino acids.

This clonotype showed up just a few times. The CDR3, as DNA: TGCAGTGCTAGGCTAGCGGGAGGATCCGGGGAGCTGTTTTTT. Translation gives CSARLAGGSGELFF. V gene TRBV20-1 combines with J gene TRBJ2-2; TRBD2 aligns across 11 bases. The germline V gene has CDR1 DFQATT and CDR2 SNEGSKA (reference sequence). This CDR3 contains 14 residues. Losses at the gene ends were 3 bases for V and 6 bases for J; bases not matched to a gene: 3.

The chain carries TRBV20-1 and TRBJ2-5; D might be TRBD1 (5 bases). Looked up from germline, CDR1 is DFQATT and CDR2 is SNEGSKA (reference sequence). The CDR3 totals 15 residues. V was pared by 0 bases and J by 4 bases, with 15 bases between. This chain's CDR3 is CSARDLTVSGETQYF. In DNA form, the CDR3 reads TGCAGTGCTAGAGATTTGACAGTCTCAGGAGAGACCCAGTACTTC.

A few counts support this clonotype. This sequence joins TRBV6-1 and TRBJ2-1; 12 bases fit TRBD2. The CDR3 has 17 residues. Germline values: CDR1 MNHNS, CDR2 SASEGT. The trim removed 6 bases at V and 8 bases at J, leaving 14 bases unmatched. Here the CDR3 reads CASRPSGGAVWEDEQFF. For the CDR3, the DNA is TGTGCCAGCAGACCTAGCGGGGGGGCCGTTTGGGAAGATGAGCAGTTCTTC.

V usage is TRBV6-5 and J usage is TRBJ2-4; D remains unclear. Germline loops: CDR1 MNHEY, CDR2 SVGAGI. The V end lost 0 bases, the J end lost 1 base, and 10 bases lay between the germline ends. The CDR3 is 16 amino acids. The CDR3 reads CASSYSKATAKNIQYF. CDR3 in DNA: TGTGCCAGCAGTTACTCGAAAGCGACGGCCAAAAACATTCAGTACTTC.

The chain has TRBV2 and TRBJ1-1; no definite D call. With 6 bases removed from V and 4 bases from J, the gap between germline ends came to 15 bases. The length of the CDR3 is 14 residues. CDR1 SNHLY and CDR2 FYNNEI come from the germline V gene. As DNA, the CDR3 is TGTGCCAGCAGGAAAACGGTTAGTGGCACTGAAGCTTTCTTT. Residues: CASRKTVSGTEAFF.

In this sample, this clonotype turned up many times. The chain links TRBV12-3 or TRBV12-4 to TRBJ1-2; tentatively, D is TRBD1 (5 bases). The CDR3 is 14 residues long. The germline V and J ends were trimmed by 6 bases and 2 bases, with 13 bases remaining between them. CDR3 region: CASSLRGANYGYTF. For the CDR3, the DNA is TGTGCCAGCAGCTTAAGAGGGGCAAACTATGGCTACACCTTC.

In its sample, this clonotype was seen a few times. DNA of the CDR3: TGCAGCGTTGGGACAGAGTTCTTCAATGAGCAGTTCTTC. It is translated as CSVGTEFFNEQFF. This chain links TRBV29-1 with TRBJ2-1; perhaps TRBD1 as D (6 bases). Trimming shortened V by 4 bases and J by 6 bases, and 13 bases separated the two germline ends. In germline, CDR1 is SQVTM, CDR2 ANQGSEA. The CDR3 loop spans 13 amino acids.

The CDR3 loop is CAWRLAGAENEQFF. CDR3 DNA sequence: TGTGCCTGGAGATTAGCGGGAGCTGAGAATGAGCAGTTCTTC. The rearrangement links TRBV30 to TRBJ2-1, with 9 bases that match TRBD2. This CDR3 spans 14 amino acids. The ends lost 3 bases at V and 7 bases at J; junction bases unmatched: 7. Germline lookup yields CDR1 GTSNPN and CDR2 SVGIG (reference sequence). The full variable domain, with the rest looked up from reference TRBV30 and TRBJ2-1, is SQTIHQWPATLVQPVGSPLSLECTVEGTSNPNLYWYRQAAGRGLQLLFYSVGIGQISSEVPQNLSASRPQDRQFILSSKKLLLSDSGFYLCAWRLAGAENEQFFGPGTRLTVL.

The chain carries TRBV7-8 and TRBJ2-1; maybe TRBD1 (5 bases). Germline CDR1 reads SGHVS; CDR2 reads FQNEAQ. The CDR3 extends over 14 amino acids. V was pared by 1 base and J by 6 bases, with 10 bases between. The CDR3, as DNA: TGTGCCAGCAGCTTAGGGATCACAGGCAATGAGCAGTTCTTC. The encoded protein is CASSLGITGNEQFF.

CDR3 DNA sequence: TGCAGTGCTAGAGACAGACCGCACTACGAGCAGTACTTC. It is translated as CSARDRPHYEQYF. The chain employs TRBV20-1 and TRBJ2-7, with D hard to call. CDR1 is DFQATT, CDR2 SNEGSKA, per germline (reference sequence). This CDR3 has 13 residues. The V end lost 0 bases, the J end lost 3 bases, and 9 bases lay between the germline ends.

CDR3 protein: CASSLWTTPDTQYF. The CDR3 nucleotides read TGTGCCAGCAGCTTGTGGACAACCCCAGATACGCAGTATTTT. The chain is built from TRBV7-8 and TRBJ2-3; a weak D match, TRBD1 (5 bases). There are 14 residues in the CDR3. Per germline, CDR1 SGHVS and CDR2 FQNEAQ. Trimming took 3 bases from V and 4 from J, leaving 11 bases between them.

A few counts support this clonotype. The chain links TRBV6-7 to TRBJ1-2; TRBD1 matches at 10 bases. TRBV6-7 is recorded as an ORF, its role being uncertain. The J segment lost 7 bases and the V segment lost 1 base, leaving 6 bases of the junction unmatched. The CDR3 spans 15 residues. CDR3 protein: CASSYYGTGDFGYTF. Here the CDR3 DNA reads TGTGCCAGCAGTTACTACGGGACAGGGGATTTTGGCTACACCTTC.

V is TRBV12-3 or TRBV12-4 and J is TRBJ1-5, with 7 bases aligning to TRBD1. CDR3 size: 16 residues. The V gene end was trimmed by 4 bases and the J gene end by 11 bases; junction bases not matched to a gene: 17. The CDR3 DNA reads TGTGCCAGCAGTTCCAATACAGGGGCCCGGGAACAGTCCCAGCATTTT. This translates into CASSSNTGAREQSQHF.

V is TRBV9 and J is TRBJ2-1; 7 bases fit TRBD2. This CDR3 comprises 14 residues. Trimming removed 2 bases from V and 6 bases from J; junction bases left unmatched: 5. Per the germline V gene, CDR1 is SGDLS and CDR2 is YYNGEE. CDR3 protein: CASSVGGEGNEQFF. CDR3 in DNA: TGTGCCAGCAGCGTGGGGGGGGAGGGCAATGAGCAGTTCTTC.

This clonotype came up a few times. This chain joins TRBV5-4 and TRBJ2-5; TRBD1 or TRBD2 may be the D gene (6 bases each). The germline V and J ends were trimmed by 2 bases and 3 bases, with 17 bases remaining between them. The CDR3 is made up of 16 amino acids. CDR1 is SGHNT, CDR2 YYREEE, per germline (reference sequence). CDR3 DNA: TGTGCCAGCAGCTTACCCGGGGGCCCGACAAAAGAGACCCAGTACTTC. This codes for CASSLPGGPTKETQYF.

The chain couples TRBV6-6 to TRBJ1-5, with unresolved D. Germline V gives CDR1 MNHNY, CDR2 SVGAGI (reference sequence). The CDR3 length is 12 residues. Trimming removed 8 bases at V and 5 bases at J, with 10 bases between. CDR3 sequence reads: CASAGSDQPQHF. CDR3 coding DNA: TGTGCCAGCGCGGGCTCCGATCAGCCCCAGCATTTT.

Only a few counts were recorded for this clonotype. The chain recombines TRBV29-1 with TRBJ2-5, with a weak D call TRBD1 (5 bases). From germline, CDR1 is SQVTM and CDR2 ANQGSEA. CDR3 length: 13 residues. Trimming took off 2 bases at V and 7 bases at J, with 14 bases between the two ends. CDR3 protein: CSVETPGTGTQYF. As DNA, the CDR3 is TGCAGCGTTGAAACCCCAGGCACAGGGACCCAGTACTTC.

This clonotype was observed a few times. The J gene is TRBJ2-6, the V gene TRBV24-1; a weak D match, TRBD2 (6 bases). Deletions cut 7 bases from V and 1 base from J, with 7 bases between. The germline gives CDR1 KGHDR, CDR2 SFDVKD. This CDR3 has 14 amino acids. The DNA for the CDR3 is TGTGCCACCAGGGCGGGGTCTGGGGCCAACGTCCTGACTTTC. Its protein product is CATRAGSGANVLTF.